The 13 T cell receptor beta chains presented below share a single source sample, sequenced in a study of T cells expressing NK-cell markers. TCRdb derives one entry per CDR3 protein from the 5' RACE reads, leaving out DNA. This table lists 200,000 to 300,000 distinct CDR3 sequences. The source material was blood T cells: a sorted CD56 or NKG2C T cell subset, CD4+ or CD8+ T cells, or bulk PBMC T cells (not recorded which). The source of these receptors is a man between 18 and 29 years old in good health.

The rearrangement links TRBV28 to TRBJ2-4. This CDR3 has 12 residues. Germline CDR1 MDHEN, CDR2 SYDVKM. The chain's CDR3 is CASSLLGNIQYF.

The rearrangement links TRBV29-1 to TRBJ2-7; as DNA is missing, the TRBD2 call by TCRdb cannot be tested. Germline-derived CDR1 and CDR2 are SQVTM and ANQGSEA. The CDR3 is 12 residues long. CDR3 residues: CSVAAGLTEQYF.

The genes are TRBV12-3 or TRBV12-4 and TRBJ1-2; TCRdb outputs TRBD1, but without DNA this stays unchecked. The CDR3 is 13 amino acids. The CDR3 loop reads CASTLAPTDGYTF.

The rearrangement joins TRBV5-1 to TRBJ2-3. This CDR3 is 14 amino acids long. The germline V gene encodes CDR1 SGHRS and CDR2 YFSETQ. CDR3: CASSLLPEGDTQYF. The full variable domain, its missing parts supplied by reference TRBV5-1 and TRBJ2-3, is KAGVTQTPRYLIKTRGQQVTLSCSPISGHRSVSWYQQTPGQGLQFLFEYFSETQRNKGNFPGRFSGRQFSNSRSEMNVSTLELGDSALYLCASSLLPEGDTQYFGPGTRLTVL.

The gene calls are TRBV9 and TRBJ2-7; the TCRdb D gene call, TRBD1, has no DNA to confirm it. The CDR3 is 14 amino acids. From germline, CDR1 is SGDLS and CDR2 YYNGEE. The CDR3 here is CASSFRDSSYEQYF.

The J gene is TRBJ1-2, the V gene TRBV6-5; TCRdb designates TRBD1, a call that cannot be tested without DNA. This CDR3 is 14 amino acids long. Germline CDR1 reads MNHEY; CDR2 reads SVGAGI. CDR3 region: CASSYSRGQGGYTF.

The rearrangement uses TRBV29-1 and TRBJ1-2; TCRdb picks TRBD1, but there is no DNA to check that call. The germline V gene encodes CDR1 SQVTM and CDR2 ANQGSEA. The CDR3 is made up of 15 amino acids. CDR3 residues: CSATPPGGDPYGYTF.

V usage is TRBV5-6 and J usage is TRBJ1-2; TCRdb proposes TRBD1, but this gene call is untestable without DNA. The CDR3 runs to 13 residues. Germline V gene data show CDR1 as SGHDT and CDR2 as YYEEEE. CDR3 sequence reads: CASSPGQGHGYTF.

The chain carries TRBV28 and TRBJ2-3; the D call from TCRdb, TRBD2, cannot be confirmed without DNA. Germline-derived CDR1 and CDR2 are MDHEN and SYDVKM. This CDR3 spans 14 amino acids. The CDR3 loop reads CASIRDSYTDTQYF.

V gene TRBV5-1 combines with J gene TRBJ2-1; with no DNA, the TCRdb D assignment of TRBD1 cannot be verified. CDR1 is SGHRS and CDR2 is YFSETQ in the germline V gene. CDR3 length: 15 residues. The CDR3 is CASRYRGAEPNEQFF.

V gene TRBV29-1 combines with J gene TRBJ2-7. Germline lookup yields CDR1 SQVTM and CDR2 ANQGSEA. The CDR3 is made up of 13 amino acids. The CDR3 spells CSVGSGIRGWQYF.

CDR3 region: CASSSGLAGALVDTQYF. This chain links TRBV7-7 with TRBJ2-3; as DNA is missing, the TRBD2 call by TCRdb cannot be tested. CDR1 and CDR2 from the germline V gene are SSHAT and FNYEAQ (reference sequence). CDR3 size: 17 residues. Complete variable domain (other parts from reference TRBV7-7 and TRBJ2-3): GAGVSQSPRYKVTKRGQDVTLRCDPISSHATLYWYQQALGQGPEFLTYFNYEAQPDKSGLPSDRFSAERPEGSISTLTIQRTEQRDSAMYRCASSSGLAGALVDTQYFGPGTRLTVL.

The CDR3 sequence is CASSQARVGHEQFF. The J gene is TRBJ2-1, the V gene TRBV4-3; TCRdb's D gene call, TRBD2, goes unchecked for lack of DNA. The CDR3 consists of 14 residues. Germline lookup yields CDR1 LGHNA and CDR2 YSLEER.